Shown below are 30 T cell receptor beta chains from a single sample sequenced in a study of tumor-infiltrating lymphocytes in oesophageal squamous cell carcinoma. A single record per CDR3 protein comes from TCRdb applying MiXCR to the PCR reads. The sample has more than 15,000 distinct CDR3 sequences, over 45% seen once. The sample consisted of esophageal tumor tissue. The receptors come from a male donor with esophageal squamous cell carcinoma.

This clonotype was counted many times. The chain links TRBV6-6 to TRBJ2-2; no firm D call. Trimming took off 2 bases at V and 2 bases at J, with 9 bases between the two ends. Germline values: CDR1 MNHNY, CDR2 SVGAGI (reference sequence). The CDR3 extends over 15 amino acids. The CDR3 spells CASSYMTANTGELFF. The DNA for the CDR3 is TGTGCCAGCAGTTACATGACGGCTAACACCGGGGAGCTGTTTTTT.

This clonotype was counted once. A much more abundant neighbour one base away suggests this may be a read error. V usage is TRBV27 and J usage is TRBJ2-2; maybe TRBD1 (5 bases). V was cut by 6 bases and J by 0 bases, with 8 bases left in between. The germline CDR1 and CDR2 sequences are MNHEY and SMNVEV (reference sequence). The CDR3 has 14 amino acids. The CDR3 DNA follows: TGTGCCAGCAGACGCAGGGCGAACACCGGGGAGCTGTTTTTT. Protein product: CASRRRANTGELFF.

CDR3 residues: CASSFPTGEQYF. The CDR3 DNA reads TGTGCCAGCAGCTTCCCCACGGGCGAGCAGTACTTC. This chain joins TRBV7-2 and TRBJ2-3; D call uncertain. Gene TRBJ2-7 matches the end of the DNA better, so the J call may be wrong. CDR1 SGHTA and CDR2 FQGNSA come from the germline V gene. The CDR3 spans 12 residues.

This clonotype has more than one count but fewer than ten. This chain uses TRBV7-9 with TRBJ1-4; a possible D gene is TRBD1 (5 bases). In germline, CDR1 is SEHNR, CDR2 FQNEAQ (reference sequence). The CDR3 consists of 15 residues. V was pared by 1 base and J by 7 bases, with 13 bases between. CDR3 coding DNA: TGTGCCAGCAGCTTAGGGGGACGGACGGGTGAAAAACTGTTTTTT. Its protein product is CASSLGGRTGEKLFF.

This clonotype was seen ten or more times. This chain links TRBV27 with TRBJ1-2; a weak D match, TRBD1 (6 bases). Trimming stripped 2 bases from V and 6 bases from J, with 10 bases between. Germline CDR1 MNHEY, CDR2 SMNVEV (reference sequence). The CDR3 is made up of 13 amino acids. This chain's CDR3 is CASSLQGQNGYTF. CDR3 sequence (DNA): TGTGCCAGCAGTTTACAGGGGCAGAATGGCTACACCTTC.

By proportion, this clonotype is medium-sized (0.01 to 0.1%). The chain is built from TRBV10-3 and TRBJ2-1; maybe TRBD2 (6 bases). The J call is uncertain, as TRBJ2-7 better fits the DNA end. From germline, CDR1 is ENHRY and CDR2 SYGVKD. CDR3 size: 17 residues. The CDR3 bases are TGTGCCATCACCCCTTCCCCGGGACTTCACTCCTACAATGAGCAGTACTTC. It specifies CAITPSPGLHSYNEQYF.

The J gene is TRBJ1-1, the V gene TRBV7-6; a possible D gene is TRBD1 (6 bases). CDR3 length equals 14 residues. Trimming took 1 base from V and 4 from J, leaving 10 bases between them. Germline CDR1 is SGHVS and CDR2 is FNYEAQ. CDR3 sequence: CASSLVGASTEAFF. CDR3 bases: TGTGCCAGCAGCTTAGTGGGGGCGAGCACTGAAGCTTTCTTT.

This clonotype was seen more than once but under ten times. The chain uses TRBV11-3 and TRBJ2-6; 13 nucleotides line up with TRBD2. TRBJ2-1 matches the DNA end more closely, so the J call is doubtful. The CDR3 covers 16 residues. Germline CDR1 reads SGHNT; CDR2 reads YENEEA. CDR3 DNA: TGTGCCAGCAGCTTAGGACTAGCGGGAGGAGCGTATGAGCAGTTCTTC. Its translation: CASSLGLAGGAYEQFF.

The chain is built from TRBV7-8 and TRBJ1-1; D is unresolved. Germline V gene lookup returns CDR1 SGHVS and CDR2 FQNEAQ. Trimming left V 5 bases short and J 5 bases short, with 6 bases between. This CDR3 region has 11 residues. CDR3 in DNA: TGTGCCAGCAGCCACGGGACTGAAGCTTTCTTT. This encodes CASSHGTEAFF.

This chain links TRBV7-9 with TRBJ2-1; 12 bases are a match to TRBD2. The germline V gene encodes CDR1 SEHNR and CDR2 FQNEAQ (reference sequence). V lost 2 bases, J lost 7 bases, and 15 bases stayed unmatched. The CDR3 runs 19 residues. CDR3 protein: CASSLYGLAGPEGGNEQFF. CDR3 nucleotide sequence: TGTGCCAGCAGCTTATATGGACTAGCGGGACCCGAGGGAGGGAATGAGCAGTTCTTC.

The genes are TRBV27 and TRBJ2-5; no clear D gene. The assigned J gene may be wrong: the sequence end matches TRBJ2-1 better. Germline values: CDR1 MNHEY, CDR2 SMNVEV (reference sequence). The CDR3 sequence is 12 residues long. CDR3 in amino acids: CASSLNYNEQFF. DNA for the CDR3: TGTGCCAGCAGTTTAAATTACAATGAGCAGTTCTTC.

This clonotype was found many times. Since a much larger clone is just one base distant, this may be a read error. This chain joins TRBV6-1 and TRBJ2-5; D uncertain. Per germline, CDR1 MNHNS and CDR2 SASEGT. Trimming removed 5 bases at V and 11 bases at J, with 24 bases between. The CDR3 sequence is 15 residues long. In nucleotides, the CDR3 is TGTGCCAGCAGTCGAATCGGCAGCCTCGACAATGAGCAGTACTTC. Protein: CASSRIGSLDNEQYF.

The chain joins TRBV10-2 to TRBJ2-1, with TRBD2 matching over 7 bases. This CDR3 is 13 amino acids long. CDR1 and CDR2 from the germline V gene are WSHSY and SAAADI. V was pared by 8 bases and J by 6 bases, with 7 bases of the junction left unmatched. CDR3 region: CASGLAGGNEQFF. In DNA, the CDR3 is TGCGCCAGCGGTTTAGCGGGTGGCAATGAGCAGTTCTTC.

The V gene is TRBV10-3, the J gene TRBJ2-3; D is undetermined. Germline-derived CDR1 and CDR2 are ENHRY and SYGVKD. This CDR3 is built from 13 residues. Trimming shortened V by 10 bases and J by 2 bases, and 13 bases separated the two germline ends. The CDR3 nucleotides read TGTGCCACCTTGGACGGTTTCACAGATACGCAGTATTTT. Translating gives CATLDGFTDTQYF.

At least ten counts were recorded for this clonotype. The chain employs TRBV28 and TRBJ1-3, with D possibly matching TRBD1 (6 bases). The V gene's germline CDR1 is MDHEN and CDR2 SYDVKM. V lost 5 bases and J lost 8, with 19 bases in between. CDR3 length equals 15 residues. The CDR3 sequence is CASSASQGMEDTIYF. CDR3 DNA sequence: TGTGCCAGCAGTGCCTCACAGGGTATGGAGGACACCATATATTTT.

This clonotype has a count of ten or more. This rearrangement joins TRBV24-1 to TRBJ2-6; D gene ambiguous. Trimming removed 2 bases from V and 0 bases from J, with 7 bases in between. Germline CDR1 KGHDR, CDR2 SFDVKD. The CDR3 consists of 16 residues. The chain's CDR3 is CATSDYSRSGANVLTF. The CDR3 DNA sequence: TGTGCCACCAGTGATTATAGCCGCTCTGGGGCCAACGTCCTGACTTTC.

In this sample, this clonotype turned up many times. The genes are TRBV28 and TRBJ2-1, with D perhaps matching TRBD1 (6 bases). Trimming took off 4 bases at V and 4 bases at J, with 8 bases between the two ends. The CDR3 has 13 residues. Germline assignment: CDR1 MDHEN and CDR2 SYDVKM. The CDR3 loop reads CASSSQGYNEQFF. CDR3 coding DNA: TGTGCCAGCAGTTCACAGGGTTACAATGAGCAGTTCTTC.

This clonotype was observed a single time. This rearrangement joins TRBV7-3 to TRBJ2-1, with TRBD2 as a possible D gene (7 bases). The CDR3 sequence is 15 residues long. Germline V lookup: CDR1 SGHTA, CDR2 FQGTGA. V was clipped by 1 base and J by 5 bases, with 12 bases between them. The CDR3 nucleotides read TGTGCCAGCAGCTTAAGTCGGGGGGCCAACAATGAGCAGTTCTTC. Translated, it gives CASSLSRGANNEQFF.

The chain carries TRBV7-9 and TRBJ1-1; TRBD1 might be the D (6 bases). The length of the CDR3 is 13 residues. Per the germline V gene, CDR1 is SEHNR and CDR2 is FQNEAQ (reference sequence). The V and J ends lost 1 base and 10 bases respectively, with 13 bases between them. For the CDR3, the DNA is TGTGCCAGCAGCTTAGGGGGGGGGACAAGAGCTTTCTTT. Encoded protein: CASSLGGGTRAFF.

This rearrangement joins TRBV6-2 or TRBV6-3 to TRBJ2-3, with 13 bases lining up with TRBD2. The J call is doubtful: the DNA matches TRBJ2-7 better. The CDR3 sequence is 15 residues long. Germline values: CDR1 MNHEY, CDR2 SVGEGT. As DNA, the CDR3 is TGTGCCAGCAGTCCTCGACTAGCGGGAGGCTACGAGCAGTACTTC. Protein product: CASSPRLAGGYEQYF.

The gene calls are TRBV6-8 and TRBJ1-2; a weak D match, TRBD2 (6 bases). The J call may not be correct, given that the DNA end is closer to TRBJ2-1. The V gene's germline CDR1 is MNHGY and CDR2 SAAAGT. The CDR3 extends over 14 amino acids. CDR3 sequence (DNA): TGTGCCAGCTCAAGGGACTTCAGCTCCTACGAGCAGTTCTTC. Translation: CASSRDFSSYEQFF.

The J gene is TRBJ2-6, the V gene TRBV7-6; 14 bases fit TRBD2. Matching the DNA end better, TRBJ2-7 makes the J call doubtful. Per the germline V gene, CDR1 is SGHVS and CDR2 is FNYEAQ. The CDR3 runs 15 residues. The CDR3 coding sequence is TGTGCCAGCAGCTCCCGGACTAGCGGGAGGTACGAGCAGTACTTC. Translation: CASSSRTSGRYEQYF.

By proportion, this clonotype is medium-sized. The rearrangement uses TRBV7-2 and TRBJ1-2; 9 bases match TRBD1. The CDR3 totals 16 residues. The germline V gene has CDR1 SGHTA and CDR2 FQGNSA. J lost 3 bases, V lost 1 base, and 6 bases had no gene match. The CDR3 loop is CASSLGGGQGYYGYTF. The CDR3, as DNA: TGTGCCAGCAGCTTAGGAGGTGGACAGGGGTACTATGGCTACACCTTC.

The V gene is TRBV6-8, the J gene TRBJ2-3; TRBD1 might be the D (6 bases). Trimming shortened V by 0 bases and J by 5 bases, and 9 bases separated the two germline ends. The CDR3 consists of 14 residues. CDR1 is MNHGY and CDR2 is SAAAGT in the germline V gene. The CDR3 nucleotides read TGTGCCAGCAGTTACTCCGCAGGGGAAGATACGCAGTATTTT. Amino acid sequence: CASSYSAGEDTQYF.

The chain couples TRBV6-1 to TRBJ2-1; the match to TRBD1 covers 7 bases. The ends lost 6 bases at V and 0 bases at J; junction bases unmatched: 11. CDR1 and CDR2 from the germline V gene are MNHNS and SASEGT. The CDR3 is 17 amino acids. The CDR3 reads CASSTDRAGGSYNEQFF. The DNA for the CDR3 is TGTGCCAGCAGCACCGACAGGGCTGGGGGCTCCTACAATGAGCAGTTCTTC.

The chain couples TRBV11-3 to TRBJ2-1; the match to TRBD2 covers 11 bases. Trimming took 5 bases from V and 3 from J; bases not matched to a gene: 6. Germline-derived CDR1 and CDR2 are SGHNT and YENEEA. This CDR3 has 16 residues. CDR3 sequence (DNA): TGTGCCAGCAGCCTCGGGACTAGCGGAGTCTACAATGAGCAGTTCTTC. It translates to CASSLGTSGVYNEQFF.

The chain joins TRBV18 to TRBJ2-1; 7 nucleotides agree with TRBD1. The assigned J gene may be wrong: the sequence end matches TRBJ2-7 better. CDR1 and CDR2 from the germline V gene are KGHSH and LQKENI. CDR3 length: 14 amino acids. Written as DNA, the CDR3 is TGTGCCAGCTCACCACGGGACAGCCAGTACGAGCAGTACTTC. It translates to CASSPRDSQYEQYF.

This clonotype came up many times. One base away lies a much larger clone, so this may be a sequencing read error. The chain links TRBV7-8 to TRBJ2-1, with TRBD2 as a possible D gene (5 bases). The DNA end lines up better with TRBJ2-7; the J call may be wrong. In germline, CDR1 is SGHVS, CDR2 FQNEAQ. CDR3 size: 14 residues. In DNA form, the CDR3 reads TGTGCCAGCAGCTTAGTTAGCGTATACAATGAGCAGTACTTC. Translating gives CASSLVSVYNEQYF.

A word on this clonotype: One end of the junction does not line up with germline, which may come from a read error. The chain couples TRBV7-3 to TRBJ1-2, with a possible D match to TRBD1 (5 bases). Germline V CDR1 and CDR2: SGHTA, FQGTGA. The CDR3 totals 13 residues. CDR3 amino acids: CASSSLGGGALSF. The CDR3 DNA is TGTGCCAGCAGCTCTCTCGGGGGTGGGGCGTTGTCCTTC.

This clonotype is termed large. CDR3 loop: CASSPGTPYQETQYF. DNA for the CDR3: TGTGCCAGCAGCCCCGGGACACCGTACCAAGAGACCCAGTACTTC. The J gene is TRBJ2-5, the V gene TRBV7-6, with D possibly TRBD1 on 6 matching bases. CDR1 and CDR2 from the germline V gene are SGHVS and FNYEAQ. V dropped 5 bases and J dropped 0 bases, with 13 bases sitting between them. This CDR3 is built from 15 residues.